The 7 T cell receptor beta chains presented below share a single source sample, sequenced in a study of shared clonotypes between healthy human individuals. The assay was immunoSEQ multiplex PCR, and TCRdb's table has in-frame clones only and misses some. The sample records a few million clones, 95% being singletons. Sequencing input: naive CD4+ T cells sorted from blood. Subset reported: CD45RA+ positively selected. All receptors derive from a man younger than 30 in good health.

On this clone: Distinct nucleotide sequences in the sample also encode this CDR3. J is TRBJ1-2 and V is TRBV6-5; D ambiguous. Trimming left V 0 bases short and J 2 bases short, with 4 bases between. Germline V gene sequence: CDR1 MNHEY, CDR2 SVGAGI. CDR3 length: 13 residues. CDR3 sequence: CASSYSRNYGYTF. CDR3 nucleotides: TGTGCCAGCAGTTACTCGCGGAACTATGGCTACACCTTC.

CDR3 amino acids: CASSSRDIGSYEQYF. CDR3 DNA sequence: TGCGCCAGCAGCTCCCGGGACATCGGATCCTACGAGCAGTACTTC. The chain links TRBV5-1 to TRBJ2-7; TRBD1 might be the D (6 bases). CDR3 length: 15 amino acids. V was pared by 3 bases and J by 1 base, with 14 bases between. Germline assignment: CDR1 SGHRS and CDR2 YFSETQ.

In DNA form, the CDR3 reads TGCGCCAGCAGAGAAGCACCGTCAGGGCGGGGGTCATCCTACAATGAGCAGTTCTTC. Its translation: CASREAPSGRGSSYNEQFF. The chain employs TRBV10-2 and TRBJ2-1; 7 nucleotides line up with TRBD2. The CDR3 is made up of 19 amino acids. Trimming at V came to 6 bases and at J to 1 base, leaving 18 bases not matched to a gene. CDR1 is WSHSY, CDR2 SAAADI, per germline.

The genes are TRBV5-1 and TRBJ2-4; TRBD1 agrees at 7 bases. The CDR3 contains 14 residues. Trimming at V came to 0 bases and at J to 7 bases, leaving 4 bases not matched to a gene. CDR1 is SGHRS and CDR2 is YFSETQ in the germline V gene. In nucleotides, the CDR3 is TGCGCCAGCAGCTTGGGACAGGGCAATAACATTCAGTACTTC. This encodes CASSLGQGNNIQYF.

The J gene is TRBJ2-7, the V gene TRBV5-5, with D possibly being TRBD1 (6 bases). V dropped 3 bases and J dropped 5 bases, with 12 bases sitting between them. Germline V gives CDR1 SGHKS, CDR2 YYEKEE (reference sequence). There are 13 residues in the CDR3. CDR3 bases: TGTGCCAGCAGCTGGGGGCTCATCCACGAGCAGTACTTC. As protein: CASSWGLIHEQYF.

This clone has just one count. V gene TRBV30 combines with J gene TRBJ2-1, with TRBD2 matching over 13 bases. With V trimmed by 2 bases and J by 14 bases, 3 bases remained unmatched. Germline-derived CDR1 and CDR2 are GTSNPN and SVGIG (reference sequence). CDR3 length: 12 amino acids. This chain's CDR3 is CAWSFTSGREFF. Here the CDR3 DNA reads TGTGCCTGGAGTTTCACTAGCGGGAGGGAGTTCTTC.

CDR3 sequence: CASSPKPRTATNEKLFF. The CDR3 DNA reads as TGTGCCAGCAGTCCAAAACCCCGGACAGCAACTAATGAAAAACTGTTTTTT. The rearrangement links TRBV2 to TRBJ1-4; D is perhaps TRBD1 (6 bases). Trimming took off 5 bases at V and 0 bases at J, with 16 bases between the two ends. The CDR3 has 17 residues. Germline assignment: CDR1 SNHLY and CDR2 FYNNEI.